This T cell receptor (beta chain) appears in the sequencing data of a study of T cell repertoires in cytomegalovirus infection. Study-wide background: CMV epitopes used comprised recently identified HLA-C-restricted ones and well-studied HLA-B-restricted ones. Evidence of both CMV infection and a matching HLA type came from public TCR beta signatures. Regarding the study as a whole: People with CMV and the relevant HLA were identified by cumulative public TCR beta family frequency. The ex vivo response showed dominance by HLA-C-restricted CMV-specific TCR beta clonotypes.

Germline values: CDR1 SEHNR, CDR2 FQNEAQ (reference sequence). This CDR3 contains 13 residues. V was shortened by 5 bases and J by 7 bases, with 14 bases between the two germline ends. Points on this clonotype: Its antigen remains unknown.

TCRdb processed the reads anew with MiXCR; each CDR3 protein has one entry. The table includes approximately 260,000 distinct CDR3 sequences, less than 25% detected once. The sequence came from a human donor in good health (CMV status not recorded). Some clones in this sample may be carry-over from other donors' samples. The chain employs TRBV7-9 and TRBJ1-1; D unclear. The sequencing used cultured PBMCs, collected from culture after CMV antigen stimulation. CDR3 sequence: CASSHPGRGEAFF. The CDR3 region has the DNA TGTGCCAGCAGCCATCCCGGCCGCGGTGAAGCTTTCTTT.